Here is one T cell receptor beta chain with its context. It lacks a known antigen. No much larger clone is present one base from it, and per-base qualities are unavailable. The source of the sample is a study of T cell responses to AZD1222 COVID-19 vaccine (dated by TCRdb to the early 2020s). At the level of the whole study: AZD1222 recipients given second doses at about 4 weeks or at about 12 weeks were pooled, since spike-specific TCR depth and breadth were not found to differ between the two schedules. TCR sequencing covered roughly 230 trial participants: 200 to 220 given two doses of AZD1222 and about 26 given two doses of MenACWY control vaccine. Trial participants were enrolled by age into 18-55, 56-69 and 70-plus year subgroups, with about 150, 27 and 61 TCR-sequenced participants respectively. Summary of the overall study and its limitations: Nearly half of unique spike-specific TCRs reportedly recognized epitopes outside regions mutated in the B.1.351 and B.1.1.7 variants. The whole spike protein was spanned by vaccine-associated CD4 TCRs, and dominant responses were seen in regions 160-218 and 743-854. Because no day 14 peak-response samples were available, the repertoires could be characterized only after the peak T cell response. A significant rise in spike-specific TCR breadth and depth was observed after two AZD1222 doses relative to day 0 and relative to MenACWY recipients. In the small 56-69-year group, the increase in depth fell short of significance, most likely because of low power. Participants were mostly white British and included more females than males, and it was suggested by the authors that clonal diversity may have been underestimated. Conclusions about previously exposed vaccinees were limited because only 5 or 6 AZD1222 recipients were SARS-CoV-2 seropositive at baseline.

The sample's time point label, in plain terms: baseline before first vaccination. Vaccinee samples were obtained from the UK trials COV001 and COV002, which included a single-blind randomized controlled phase 2/3 trial of AZD1222 (ChAdOx1 nCoV-19) in healthy adults. For TCRbeta chain sequencing, PBMC samples from trial participants were taken at day 0 and at day 28 after the second dose. The cysteine opens and the phenylalanine closes a CDR3 of 17 amino acids. Only the CDR3 region is kept as DNA, spanning 51 bases read in frame from base 1. At the junction V is shortened by 6 bases and J by 3 bases; bases outside the gene matches: 11. From a lookup of the germline V gene, CDR1 and CDR2 are MDHEN and SYDVKM. The CDR3 regions of human TCRbeta chains were analyzed by immunosequencing. Per the original workflow: Repertoire TCRs were matched against a reference library of SARS-CoV-2-specific TCRs generated with the MIRA antigen-specificity platform. Breadth meant the fraction of unique TCRs that were SARS-CoV-2-associated, whereas depth meant the fraction of total T cells that were SARS-CoV-2-associated. Using the MIRA data, each spike-specific TCR was mapped to the spike region that the TCR reacts to and placed in a CD4 or CD8 class. Log10-transformed breadth and depth values were compared by one-way ANOVA with Sidak's multiple comparisons tests. TCRdb mirrors the immuneACCESS table, restricted to in-frame sequences. Some clones are absent from its copies; in checked studies, under half trace to an unresolved V gene, and the reason for the others is unknown. V, J and clone size were drawn from that table, and D and trimming were deduced from the DNA. The sample table records 100,000 to 110,000 clones; around 90% of these occur just once. Under 2% of the sample lies in the top ten.

The sequence links TRBV28 to TRBJ2-2; 9 middle bases align to TRBD1. The source is an adult in good health. Here the sequenced sample was peripheral blood, taken on day 0 of AZD1222 vaccination. The CDR3 amino acid sequence is: CASRIWGTGRDTGELFF. Read as DNA, the sequence is TGTGCCAGCAGAATTTGGGGGACAGGGAGAGACACCGGGGAGCTGTTTTTT.